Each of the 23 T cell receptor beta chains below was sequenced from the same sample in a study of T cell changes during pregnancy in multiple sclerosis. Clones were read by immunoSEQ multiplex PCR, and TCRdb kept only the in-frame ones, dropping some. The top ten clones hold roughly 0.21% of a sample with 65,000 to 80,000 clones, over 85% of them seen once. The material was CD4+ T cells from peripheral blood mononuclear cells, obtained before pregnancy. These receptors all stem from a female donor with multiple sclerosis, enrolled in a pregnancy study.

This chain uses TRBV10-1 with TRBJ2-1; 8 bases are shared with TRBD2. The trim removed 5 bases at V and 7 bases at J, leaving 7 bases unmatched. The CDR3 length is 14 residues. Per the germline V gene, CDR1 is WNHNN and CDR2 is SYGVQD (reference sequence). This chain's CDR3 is CASSPAGAVNEQFF. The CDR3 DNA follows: TGCGCCAGCAGTCCAGCGGGAGCAGTTAATGAGCAGTTCTTC.

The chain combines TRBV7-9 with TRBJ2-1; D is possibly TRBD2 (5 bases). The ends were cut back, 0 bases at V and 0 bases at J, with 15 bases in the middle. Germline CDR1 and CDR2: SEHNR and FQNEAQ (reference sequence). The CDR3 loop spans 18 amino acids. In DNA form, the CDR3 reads TGTGCCAGCAGCTTAGCCTGGAAAGGGAGAGGCTCCTACAATGAGCAGTTCTTC. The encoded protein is CASSLAWKGRGSYNEQFF.

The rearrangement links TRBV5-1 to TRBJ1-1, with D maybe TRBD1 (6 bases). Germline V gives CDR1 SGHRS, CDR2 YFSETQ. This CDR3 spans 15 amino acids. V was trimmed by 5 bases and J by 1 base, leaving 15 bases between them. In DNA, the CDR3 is TGCGCCAGCAGAAATTCGGCAGGGGCGAACACTGAAGCTTTCTTT. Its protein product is CASRNSAGANTEAFF.

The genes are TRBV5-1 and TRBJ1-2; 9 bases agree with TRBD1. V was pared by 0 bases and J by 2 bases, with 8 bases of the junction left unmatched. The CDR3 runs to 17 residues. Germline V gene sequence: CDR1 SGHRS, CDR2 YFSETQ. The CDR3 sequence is CASSLGGTGLPNYGYTF. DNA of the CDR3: TGCGCCAGCAGCTTGGGAGGGACAGGGCTTCCCAACTATGGCTACACCTTC.

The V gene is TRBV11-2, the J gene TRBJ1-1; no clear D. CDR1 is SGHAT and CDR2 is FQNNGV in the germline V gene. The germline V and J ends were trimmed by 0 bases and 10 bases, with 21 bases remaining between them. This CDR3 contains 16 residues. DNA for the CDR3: TGTGCCAGCAGCTTAGATATCTTTTTTTCGAGGGAGGCAGCTTTCTTT. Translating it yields CASSLDIFFSREAAFF.

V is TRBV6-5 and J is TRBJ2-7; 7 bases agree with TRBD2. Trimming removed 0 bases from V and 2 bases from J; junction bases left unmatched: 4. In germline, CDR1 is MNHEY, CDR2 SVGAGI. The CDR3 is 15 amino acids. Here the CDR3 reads CASSYSPSGTYEQYF. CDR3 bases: TGTGCCAGCAGTTACTCTCCTAGCGGAACCTACGAGCAGTACTTC.

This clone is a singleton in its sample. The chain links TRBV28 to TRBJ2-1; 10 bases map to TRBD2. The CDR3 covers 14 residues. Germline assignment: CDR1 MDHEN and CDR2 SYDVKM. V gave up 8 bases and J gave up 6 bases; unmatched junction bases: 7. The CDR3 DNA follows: TGTGCCAGCCAAGGAGGACTAGCGGTCAATGAGCAGTTCTTC. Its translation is CASQGGLAVNEQFF.

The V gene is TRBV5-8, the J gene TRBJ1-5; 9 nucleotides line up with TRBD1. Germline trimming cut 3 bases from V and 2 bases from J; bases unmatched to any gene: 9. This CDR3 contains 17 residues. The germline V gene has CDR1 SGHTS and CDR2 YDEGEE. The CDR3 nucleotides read TGTGCCAGCAGCTACGGACAGGGGCCTGGGGGCAATCAGCCCCAGCATTTT. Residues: CASSYGQGPGGNQPQHF.

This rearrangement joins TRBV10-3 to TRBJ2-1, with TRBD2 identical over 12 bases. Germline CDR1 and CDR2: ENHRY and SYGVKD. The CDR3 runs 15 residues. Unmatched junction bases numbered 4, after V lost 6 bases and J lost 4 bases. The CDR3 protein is CAIRPGLAGYNEQFF. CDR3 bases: TGTGCCATCAGGCCGGGACTAGCGGGTTACAATGAGCAGTTCTTC.

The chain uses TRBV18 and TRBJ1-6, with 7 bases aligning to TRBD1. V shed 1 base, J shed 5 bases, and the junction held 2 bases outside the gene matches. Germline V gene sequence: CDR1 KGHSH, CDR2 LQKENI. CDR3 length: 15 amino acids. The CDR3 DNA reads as TGTGCCAGCTCACCACTGGGACAGAATAATTCACCCCTCCACTTT. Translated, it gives CASSPLGQNNSPLHF.

The CDR3 sequence: CASKKPGQGPETQYF. For the CDR3, the DNA is TGTGCCAGCAAAAAACCGGGACAGGGTCCAGAGACCCAGTACTTC. The chain combines TRBV6-6 with TRBJ2-5, with 9 bases that match TRBD1. The junction had 10 bases not matched to a gene; V was cut back by 7 bases and J by 4 bases. The CDR3 extends over 15 amino acids. Germline CDR1 and CDR2: MNHNY and SVGAGI (reference sequence).

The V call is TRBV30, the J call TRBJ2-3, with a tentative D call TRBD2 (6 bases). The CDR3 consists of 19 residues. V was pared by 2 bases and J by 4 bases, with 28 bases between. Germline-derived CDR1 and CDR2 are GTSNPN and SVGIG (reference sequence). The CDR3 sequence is CAWSSYTGEFLGTPDTQYF. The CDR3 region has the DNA TGTGCCTGGAGTTCATACACGGGGGAATTCTTAGGGACCCCAGATACGCAGTATTTT.

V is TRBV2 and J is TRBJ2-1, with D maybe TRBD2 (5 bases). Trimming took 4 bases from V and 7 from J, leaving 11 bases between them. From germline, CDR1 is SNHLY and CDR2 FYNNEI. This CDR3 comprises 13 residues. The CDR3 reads CASSVGRGNEQFF. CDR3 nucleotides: TGTGCCAGCAGTGTCGGACGCGGGAATGAGCAGTTCTTC.

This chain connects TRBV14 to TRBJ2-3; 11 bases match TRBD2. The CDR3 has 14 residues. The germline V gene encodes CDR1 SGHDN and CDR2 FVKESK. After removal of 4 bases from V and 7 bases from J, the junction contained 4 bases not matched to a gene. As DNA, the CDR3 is TGTGCCAGCAGCCTACTAGCGGGAGTGCATACGCAGTATTTT. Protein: CASSLLAGVHTQYF.

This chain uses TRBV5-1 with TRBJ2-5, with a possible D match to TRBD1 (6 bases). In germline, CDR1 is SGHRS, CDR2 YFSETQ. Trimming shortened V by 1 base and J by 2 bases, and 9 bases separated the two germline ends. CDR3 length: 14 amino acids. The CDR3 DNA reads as TGCGCCAGCAGCTTGACAGGGCTACAAGAGACCCAGTACTTC. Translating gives CASSLTGLQETQYF.

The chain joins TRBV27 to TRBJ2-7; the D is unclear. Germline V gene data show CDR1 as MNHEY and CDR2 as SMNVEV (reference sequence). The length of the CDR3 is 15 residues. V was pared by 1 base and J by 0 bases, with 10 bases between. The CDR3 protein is CASSLWAVPSYEQYF. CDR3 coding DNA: TGTGCCAGCAGTTTATGGGCAGTACCCTCCTACGAGCAGTACTTC.

CDR3 region: CASSQDQNRVLLNTEAFF. The CDR3 bases are TGTGCCAGCAGCCAAGATCAGAACAGGGTGCTCCTAAACACTGAAGCTTTCTTT. This chain links TRBV14 with TRBJ1-1; tentative D call: TRBD1 (6 bases). The CDR3 has 18 residues. V was cut by 0 bases and J by 2 bases, with 19 bases left in between. From germline, CDR1 is SGHDN and CDR2 FVKESK. Using reference TRBV14 and TRBJ1-1 for the parts outside the CDR3, the full variable domain is EAGVTQFPSHSVIEKGQTVTLRCDPISGHDNLYWYRRVMGKEIKFLLHFVKESKQDESGMPNNRFLAERTGGTYSTLKVQPAELEDSGVYFCASSQDQNRVLLNTEAFFGQGTRLTVV.

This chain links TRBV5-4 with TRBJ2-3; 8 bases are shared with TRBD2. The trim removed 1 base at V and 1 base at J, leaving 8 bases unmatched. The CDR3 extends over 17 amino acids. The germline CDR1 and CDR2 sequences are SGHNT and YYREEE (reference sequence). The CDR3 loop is CASSLWGSGGGTDTQYF. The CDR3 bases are TGTGCCAGCAGCTTGTGGGGAAGCGGGGGAGGCACAGATACGCAGTATTTT.

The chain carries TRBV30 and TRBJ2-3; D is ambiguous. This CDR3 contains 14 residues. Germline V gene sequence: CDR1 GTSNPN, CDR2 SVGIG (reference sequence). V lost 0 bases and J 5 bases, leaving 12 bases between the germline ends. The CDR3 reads CAWSVISEVDTQYF. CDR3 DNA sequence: TGTGCCTGGAGTGTTATCAGTGAGGTAGATACGCAGTATTTT.

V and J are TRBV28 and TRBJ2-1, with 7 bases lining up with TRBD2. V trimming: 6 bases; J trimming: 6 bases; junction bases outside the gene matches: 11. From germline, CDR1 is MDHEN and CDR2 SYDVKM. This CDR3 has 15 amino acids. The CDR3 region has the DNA TGTGCCAGCAGCCCCATGGGGGGGATCGGCAATGAGCAGTTCTTC. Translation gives CASSPMGGIGNEQFF. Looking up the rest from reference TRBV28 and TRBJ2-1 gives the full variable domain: DVKVTQSSRYLVKRTGEKVFLECVQDMDHENMFWYRQDPGLGLRLIYFSYDVKMKEKGDIPEGYSVSREKKERFSLILESASTNQTSMYLCASSPMGGIGNEQFFGPGTRLTVL.

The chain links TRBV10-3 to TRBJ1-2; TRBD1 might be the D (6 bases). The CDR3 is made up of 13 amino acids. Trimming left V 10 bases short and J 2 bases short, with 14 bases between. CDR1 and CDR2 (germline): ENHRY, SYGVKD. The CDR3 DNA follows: TGTGCCACCACGTGGGGGGGCAACTATGGCTACACCTTC. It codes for CATTWGGNYGYTF.

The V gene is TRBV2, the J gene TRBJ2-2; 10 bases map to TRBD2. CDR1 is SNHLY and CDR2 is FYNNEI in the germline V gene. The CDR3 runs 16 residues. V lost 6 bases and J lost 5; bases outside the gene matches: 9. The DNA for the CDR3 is TGTGCCAGCAGCGCACCGGGACTAGCGAGAACCGGGGAGCTGTTTTTT. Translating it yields CASSAPGLARTGELFF. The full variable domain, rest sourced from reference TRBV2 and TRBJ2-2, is EPEVTQTPSHQVTQMGQEVILRCVPISNHLYFYWYRQILGQKVEFLVSFYNNEISEKSEIFDDQFSVERPDGSNFTLKIRSTKLEDSAMYFCASSAPGLARTGELFFGEGSRLTVL.

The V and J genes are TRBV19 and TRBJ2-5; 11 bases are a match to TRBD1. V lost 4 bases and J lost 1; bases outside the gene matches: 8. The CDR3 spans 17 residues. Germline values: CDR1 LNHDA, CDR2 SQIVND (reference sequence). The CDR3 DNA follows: TGTGCCAGTAGTAGCCCTGGGACAGGGGGGACCCAAGAGACCCAGTACTTC. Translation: CASSSPGTGGTQETQYF.